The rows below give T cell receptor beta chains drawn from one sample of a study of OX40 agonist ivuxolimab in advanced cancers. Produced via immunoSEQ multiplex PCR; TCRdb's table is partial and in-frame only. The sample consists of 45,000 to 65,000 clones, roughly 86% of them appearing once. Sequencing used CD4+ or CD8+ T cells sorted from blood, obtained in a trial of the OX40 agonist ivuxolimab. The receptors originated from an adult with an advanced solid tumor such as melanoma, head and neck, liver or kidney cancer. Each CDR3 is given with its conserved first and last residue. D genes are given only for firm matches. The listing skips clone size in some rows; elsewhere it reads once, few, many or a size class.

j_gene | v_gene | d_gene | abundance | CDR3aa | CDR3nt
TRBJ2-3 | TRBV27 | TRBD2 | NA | CASSKPGGLSTDTQYF | TGTGCCAGCAGTAAACCGGGAGGCCTTAGCACAGATACGCAGTATTTT
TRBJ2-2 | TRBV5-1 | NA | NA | CASSLDVNTGELFF | TGCGCCAGCAGCTTGGACGTGAACACCGGGGAGCTGTTTTTT
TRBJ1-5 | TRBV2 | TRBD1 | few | CASSYTGGQPQHF | TGTGCCAGCAGTTATACAGGGGGACAGCCCCAGCATTTT
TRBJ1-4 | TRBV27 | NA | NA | CASSGTPATNEKLFF | TGTGCCAGCAGTGGGACTCCCGCAACTAATGAAAAACTGTTTTTT
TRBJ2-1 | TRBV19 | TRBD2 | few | CASSKLAGFYNEQFF | TGTGCCAGTAGTAAACTAGCGGGGTTCTACAATGAGCAGTTCTTC
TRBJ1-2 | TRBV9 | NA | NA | CASSRKKPGPQAGNYGYTF | TGTGCCAGCAGCCGAAAAAAACCCGGTCCGCAAGCCGGTAACTATGGCTACACCTTC
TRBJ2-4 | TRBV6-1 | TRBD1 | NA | CASRQGGGGENIQYF | TGTGCCAGCAGACAGGGGGGCGGAGGTGAAAACATTCAGTACTTC
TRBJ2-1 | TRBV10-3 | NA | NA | CAISARDTYNEQFF | TGTGCCATCAGTGCCCGGGACACCTACAATGAGCAGTTCTTC
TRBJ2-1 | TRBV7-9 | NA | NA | CASSSRLEASNEQFF | TGTGCCAGCAGCTCTCGACTAGAAGCAAGCAATGAGCAGTTCTTC
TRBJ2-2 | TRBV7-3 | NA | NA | CASSPFLKGTGELFF | TGTGCCAGCAGCCCGTTCCTCAAGGGCACCGGGGAGCTGTTTTTT
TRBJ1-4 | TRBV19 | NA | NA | CASSIRAEKLFF | TGTGCCAGTAGTATTAGGGCGGAAAAACTGTTTTTT
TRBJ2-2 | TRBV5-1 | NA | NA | CASSTRTVNTGELFF | TGCGCCAGCAGCACAAGGACAGTTAACACCGGGGAGCTGTTTTTT
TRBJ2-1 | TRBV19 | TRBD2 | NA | CASSIRPSGRPYNEQFF | TGTGCCAGTAGTATCCGACCTAGCGGGAGACCCTACAATGAGCAGTTCTTC
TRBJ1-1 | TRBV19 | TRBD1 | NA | CASSILTGGVAFF | TGTGCCAGTAGTATCTTGACAGGGGGAGTAGCTTTCTTT